This T cell receptor (beta chain) was identified during a study of response to subunit inactivated influenza vaccine. The CDR3 sequence is 17 residues long. The V gene end was trimmed by 1 base and the J gene end by 4 bases; junction bases not matched to a gene: 9. CDR1 DFQATT and CDR2 SNEGSKA come from the germline V gene (reference sequence). General study results and limits: After each seasonal influenza vaccination, few new T cells are recruited, the authors suggested.

As concerns this clonotype: Its target is not known.

TCRdb redid the calling of the RT-PCR reads with MiXCR, one entry per CDR3 protein. In the table there are hundreds of thousands of distinct CDR3 sequences, 10% to 15% of which are singletons. Sequences were derived from non-naive T cells sorted from PBMCs, sampled 14 days before vaccination. This sequence originates from a man aged 50 to 59 who received an inactivated influenza vaccine. The J gene is TRBJ2-1, the V gene TRBV20-1, with 11 bases that match TRBD2. As DNA, the CDR3 is TGCAGTGCTAGAGGGCTAGCGGGGGGAGACAGATACAATGAGCAGTTCTTC. Translating it yields CSARGLAGGDRYNEQFF.